Described below is a single T cell receptor beta chain sequence and its context. Its antigen remains unidentified. The input lacks base qualities; no much larger clone sits a single base away. The source of the sample is a study of T cell responses to AZD1222 COVID-19 vaccine (dated by TCRdb to the early 2020s). Background on the whole study: AZD1222 recipients whose second dose came at about 4 weeks and those whose second dose came at about 12 weeks were combined into one group, since spike-specific TCR depth and breadth did not differ between the two schedules. A total of just over 230 trial participants underwent TCR sequencing, of whom roughly 210 had received two doses of AZD1222 and some 26 had received two doses of the MenACWY control vaccine. Enrollment into the trials was organized by age into subgroups of 18-55, 56-69 and 70-plus years, and those subgroups contained about 150, 27 and 61 TCR-sequenced participants, respectively. The full study reports these points: A significant rise in spike-specific TCR breadth and depth was observed after two AZD1222 doses relative to day 0 and relative to MenACWY recipients. Conclusions about previously exposed vaccinees are limited, since just six AZD1222 recipients were seropositive for SARS-CoV-2 at baseline. No day 14 peak-response samples were available, so repertoires were characterized only after the peak T cell response. In the small 56-69-year group, the increase in depth fell short of significance, most likely because of low power. Participants were mostly white British, with more females than males. The authors suggested clonal diversity may have been underestimated. The whole spike protein was spanned by vaccine-associated CD4 TCRs, and dominant responses were seen in regions 160-218 and 743-854. Epitopes outside the regions mutated in the B.1.351 and B.1.1.7 variants were reportedly recognized by nearly half of the unique spike-specific TCRs.

The germline V end is reduced by 4 bases and the J end by 4 bases; junction bases left unmatched: 10. The germline V gene sets CDR1 to SGDLS and CDR2 to YYNGEE. Counted from cysteine to phenylalanine, this CDR3 has 16 amino acids. Only the CDR3 part of the read is kept: 48 bases, read in frame from the first base. The CDR3 regions of human TCRbeta chains were analyzed by immunosequencing. Regarding the original processing steps: TCRs in the repertoires were compared against a reference library of SARS-CoV-2-specific TCRs that had been generated with the MIRA antigen-specificity platform. Breadth meant the fraction of unique TCRs that were SARS-CoV-2-associated, whereas depth meant the fraction of total T cells that were SARS-CoV-2-associated. Using the MIRA data, every spike-specific TCR was mapped to the spike region that the TCR reacted to and assigned to either a CD4 or a CD8 class. Log10-transformed breadth and depth values were compared by one-way ANOVA with Sidak's multiple comparisons tests. Entries here come from immuneACCESS through TCRdb and include only in-frame sequences with V and J called. Some clones fail to appear in such tables; in the studies checked, an unresolved V gene covers under half of the shortfall, and the cause of the remainder is unknown. That table gives V, J and clone size, and the DNA gave D and trimming. The sample table lists 85,000 to 100,000 clones, 85% to 95% of them with a count of one. The top ten hold roughly 13% of the sample.

The time point label of this sample denotes: baseline before first vaccination. Vaccinee samples came from UK trials COV001 and COV002, including a single-blind randomized controlled phase 2/3 trial of AZD1222 (ChAdOx1 nCoV-19) in healthy adults. For TCRbeta chain sequencing, PBMC samples from trial participants were taken at day 0 and at day 28 after the second dose. The chain is assembled from TRBV9 and TRBJ1-5; 8 central nucleotides agree with TRBD1. The sequence derives from an adult in good health. Sequences were derived from peripheral blood, sampled on day 0 of AZD1222 vaccination. The CDR3 reads as follows: CASSPGGYGFNQPQHF. The DNA is as follows: TGTGCCAGCAGCCCAGGGGGCTATGGGTTTAATCAGCCCCAGCATTTT.